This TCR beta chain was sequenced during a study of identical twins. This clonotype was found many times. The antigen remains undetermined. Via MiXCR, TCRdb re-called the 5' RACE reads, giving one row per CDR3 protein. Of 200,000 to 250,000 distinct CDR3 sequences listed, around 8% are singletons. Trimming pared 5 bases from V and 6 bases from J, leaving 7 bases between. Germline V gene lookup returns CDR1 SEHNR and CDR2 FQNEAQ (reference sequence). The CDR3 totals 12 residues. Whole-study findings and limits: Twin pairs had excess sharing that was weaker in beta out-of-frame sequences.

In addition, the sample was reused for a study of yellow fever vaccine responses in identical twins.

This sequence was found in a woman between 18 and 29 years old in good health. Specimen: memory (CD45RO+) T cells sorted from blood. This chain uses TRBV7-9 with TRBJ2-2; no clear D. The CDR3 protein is CASSPLSGELFF. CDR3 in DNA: TGTGCCAGCAGCCCCCTCTCCGGGGAGCTGTTTTTT.